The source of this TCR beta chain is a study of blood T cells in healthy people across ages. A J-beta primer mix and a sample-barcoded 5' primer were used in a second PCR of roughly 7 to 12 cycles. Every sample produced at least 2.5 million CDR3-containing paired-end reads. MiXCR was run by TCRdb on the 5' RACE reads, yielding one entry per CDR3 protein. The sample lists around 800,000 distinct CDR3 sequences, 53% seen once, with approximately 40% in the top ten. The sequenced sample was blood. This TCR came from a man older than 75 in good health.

CDR3 in amino acids: CASSLEFGTQYF. CDR3 DNA sequence: TGCGCCAGCAGCTTGGAATTCGGTACGCAGTATTTT. The V gene is TRBV5-1, the J gene TRBJ2-3; no clear D. The CDR3 consists of 12 residues. Germline CDR1 is SGHRS and CDR2 is YFSETQ. The V end was cut by 0 bases, the J end by 8 bases, with 7 bases between.